Below, 21 T cell receptor beta chains from the same sample are listed, as sequenced in a study of blood T cell repertoires in COVID-19. The repertoire was sequenced with immunoSEQ multiplex PCR; TCRdb's copy has only in-frame clones and lacks some. The table has roughly 70,000 clones, roughly three quarters seen once. The sequencing sample was made of peripheral blood. These receptors all stem from a man in his 70s with COVID-19, enrolled during active disease.

CDR3 loop: CASSLGGAGTAYEQYF. Here the CDR3 DNA reads TGTGCCAGCAGCTTAGGGGGCGCGGGGACAGCCTACGAGCAGTACTTC. The chain carries TRBV5-4 and TRBJ2-7, with D perhaps TRBD1 (7 bases). CDR1 and CDR2 from the germline V gene are SGHNT and YYREEE (reference sequence). V was cut by 2 bases and J by 2 bases, with 17 bases left in between. This CDR3 has 16 amino acids.

The chain employs TRBV19 and TRBJ2-3, with 12 bases aligning to TRBD2. V was clipped by 8 bases and J by 5 bases; unmatched bases: 11. This CDR3 comprises 16 residues. From germline, CDR1 is LNHDA and CDR2 SQIVND (reference sequence). Written as DNA, the CDR3 is TGTGCCAGTGGGAAGACTAGCGGGAGTGAGAAAGATACGCAGTATTTT. Translation: CASGKTSGSEKDTQYF. Full variable domain (missing parts from reference TRBV19 and TRBJ2-3): DGGITQSPKYLFRKEGQNVTLSCEQNLNHDAMYWYRQDPGQGLRLIYYSQIVNDFQKGDIAEGYSVSREKKESFPLTVTSAQKNPTAFYLCASGKTSGSEKDTQYFGPGTRLTVL.

This clone has only a few counts. The chain joins TRBV6-5 to TRBJ2-1; D gene uncertain. Between the trimmed V and J ends, which lost 2 bases and 0 bases, there was a span of 8 bases. The CDR3 has 15 residues. Per germline, CDR1 MNHEY and CDR2 SVGAGI. This chain's CDR3 is CASSYALYSYNEQFF. The CDR3 nucleotides are TGTGCCAGCAGTTACGCCCTCTACTCCTACAATGAGCAGTTCTTC.

The chain couples TRBV5-1 to TRBJ2-3; 10 positions match TRBD2. Per germline, CDR1 SGHRS and CDR2 YFSETQ. The CDR3 is made up of 19 amino acids. The junction had 12 bases not matched to a gene; V was cut back by 0 bases and J by 2 bases. The CDR3 region is CASSLVPRGAGGLTDTQYF. CDR3 sequence (DNA): TGCGCCAGCAGCTTGGTCCCCAGGGGAGCGGGAGGGCTCACAGATACGCAGTATTTT.

The CDR3 DNA reads as TGTGCCAGCAGTTTTTCGGGGGGACAGGGAGGTTCACCCCTCCACTTT. Translation: CASSFSGGQGGSPLHF. This chain uses TRBV28 with TRBJ1-6, with TRBD1 identical over 9 bases. The trim removed 3 bases at V and 9 bases at J, leaving 9 bases unmatched. CDR1 is MDHEN, CDR2 SYDVKM, per germline. This CDR3 spans 16 amino acids.

This clone occurred a few times. The V call is TRBV2, the J call TRBJ1-5, with TRBD1 matching over 9 bases. V dropped 4 bases and J dropped 0; count of bases not matched to a gene: 7. This CDR3 is built from 17 residues. Germline V CDR1 and CDR2: SNHLY, FYNNEI. The CDR3 protein is CASSVTGTGNSNQPQHF. DNA for the CDR3: TGTGCCAGCAGTGTAACCGGGACAGGGAATAGCAATCAGCCCCAGCATTTT.

This clone was detected only once. The V and J genes are TRBV28 and TRBJ1-3, with a tentative D call TRBD1 (6 bases). The V and J ends lost 1 base and 0 bases respectively, with 10 bases between them. Germline CDR1 is MDHEN and CDR2 is SYDVKM. The CDR3 is 16 residues long. The CDR3, as DNA: TGTGCCAGCAGTTTATTATGGACAGCCTCTGGAAACACCATATATTTT. It encodes CASSLLWTASGNTIYF.

The chain links TRBV27 to TRBJ2-7, with 7 bases fitting TRBD1. V shed 5 bases, J shed 2 bases, and the junction held 9 bases outside the gene matches. This CDR3 has 15 amino acids. The germline CDR1 and CDR2 sequences are MNHEY and SMNVEV (reference sequence). DNA for the CDR3: TGTGCCAGCAGTCGCACCCCAGGGACAGCCTACGAGCAGTACTTC. Translated, it gives CASSRTPGTAYEQYF.

V and J are TRBV9 and TRBJ2-1, with 9 bases aligning to TRBD1. This CDR3 is 16 amino acids long. CDR1 is SGDLS, CDR2 YYNGEE, per germline. J was trimmed by 9 bases and V by 4 bases; bases with no gene match: 14. The CDR3 reads CASSPRVTGGETEQFF. The CDR3 DNA is TGTGCCAGCAGCCCCCGGGTGACAGGGGGGGAGACTGAGCAGTTCTTC.

The chain joins TRBV7-2 to TRBJ1-1; D perhaps matches TRBD1 (5 bases). Between the trimmed V and J ends, which lost 3 bases and 6 bases, there was a span of 14 bases. In germline, CDR1 is SGHTA, CDR2 FQGNSA. This CDR3 contains 14 residues. CDR3 coding DNA: TGTGCCAGCAGCTTGGGGCTCCGAATGTCTGAAGCTTTCTTT. Its translation is CASSLGLRMSEAFF.

Comment on this clone: Other DNA sequences in the sample encode the same CDR3. The chain combines TRBV15 with TRBJ2-7; 9 positions agree with TRBD1. Unmatched junction bases numbered 0, after V lost 3 bases and J lost 0 bases. The CDR3 spans 14 residues. Germline V gene data show CDR1 as LNHNV and CDR2 as YYDKDF (reference sequence). As DNA, the CDR3 is TGTGCCACCAGCAGGGACAGGGGCTCCTACGAGCAGTACTTC. Its protein is CATSRDRGSYEQYF.

V gene TRBV19 combines with J gene TRBJ2-7; maybe TRBD1 (5 bases). The CDR3 consists of 11 residues. Trimming removed 2 bases from V and 6 bases from J, with 5 bases in between. The germline CDR1 and CDR2 sequences are LNHDA and SQIVND (reference sequence). CDR3 nucleotides: TGTGCCAGTAGTATACAGGGCGAGCAGTACTTC. It translates to CASSIQGEQYF. The whole variable domain, remainder taken from reference TRBV19 and TRBJ2-7, is DGGITQSPKYLFRKEGQNVTLSCEQNLNHDAMYWYRQDPGQGLRLIYYSQIVNDFQKGDIAEGYSVSREKKESFPLTVTSAQKNPTAFYLCASSIQGEQYFGPGTRLTVT.

In nucleotides, the CDR3 is TGTGCCAGCAGCCACCGGGACAGGGGTGCTAATGAGCAGTTCTTC. This codes for CASSHRDRGANEQFF. The V gene is TRBV7-9, the J gene TRBJ2-1; 10 bases agree with TRBD1. Trimming took 5 bases from V and 7 from J; bases not matched to a gene: 8. The CDR3 covers 15 residues. Per the germline V gene, CDR1 is SEHNR and CDR2 is FQNEAQ (reference sequence).

The rearrangement uses TRBV27 and TRBJ2-2; D uncertain. The CDR3 runs to 14 residues. V lost 3 bases and J lost 1, with 6 bases in between. Looked up from germline, CDR1 is MNHEY and CDR2 is SMNVEV (reference sequence). CDR3 residues: CASSFHRNTGELFF. The CDR3 region has the DNA TGTGCCAGCAGTTTTCACAGGAACACCGGGGAGCTGTTTTTT.

V is TRBV18 and J is TRBJ2-2; the D is unclear. Germline CDR1 is KGHSH and CDR2 is LQKENI. This CDR3 is 16 amino acids long. V lost 0 bases to trimming and J lost 1 base, with 9 bases between them. This CDR3 reads CASSPPNPGNTGELFF. The DNA for the CDR3 is TGTGCCAGCTCACCACCGAATCCAGGGAACACCGGGGAGCTGTTTTTT.

The J gene is TRBJ1-2, the V gene TRBV6-5; TRBD1 aligns across 7 bases. V lost 4 bases and J lost 6; bases outside the gene matches: 11. CDR1 and CDR2 (germline): MNHEY, SVGAGI. This CDR3 has 15 residues. The DNA of the CDR3 is TGTGCCAGCAGTTTGAGGGGGCGCGGCGCGGATGGCTACACCTTC. Its translation: CASSLRGRGADGYTF.

V gene TRBV5-6 combines with J gene TRBJ1-5, with 9 positions matching TRBD1. V lost 1 base and J lost 4; bases outside the gene matches: 3. CDR1 is SGHDT and CDR2 is YYEEEE in the germline V gene. The CDR3 extends over 15 amino acids. The CDR3 sequence is CASSLRGTGNQPQHF. Here the CDR3 DNA reads TGTGCCAGCAGCTTGAGGGGGACAGGGAATCAGCCCCAGCATTTT.

The count of this clone is one. The chain carries TRBV3-1 (or the pseudogene TRBV3-2) and TRBJ2-6; 7 bases line up with TRBD1. Germline lookup yields CDR1 LGHDT and CDR2 YNNKEL (reference sequence). The V segment lost 6 bases and the J segment 0 bases; nucleotides outside the gene matches: 11. The CDR3 length is 18 residues. The CDR3 DNA is TGTGCCAGCAGTCGAGTCCGGGACAGCCTCTCTGGGGCCAACGTCCTGACTTTC. As protein: CASSRVRDSLSGANVLTF.

The chain recombines TRBV6-6 with TRBJ1-5; D unclear. Trimming pared 6 bases from V and 4 bases from J, leaving 7 bases between. This CDR3 has 12 residues. From germline, CDR1 is MNHNY and CDR2 SVGAGI (reference sequence). The CDR3 sequence: CASSSGNQPQHF. The CDR3 DNA follows: TGTGCCAGCAGCTCCGGGAATCAGCCCCAGCATTTT.

CDR3 region: CASSTSPGQGSEAFF. CDR3 DNA sequence: TGTGCCAGCTCAACCTCCCCAGGACAGGGTAGTGAAGCTTTCTTT. This rearrangement joins TRBV18 to TRBJ1-1; 8 bases match TRBD1. The ends lost 5 bases at V and 7 bases at J; junction bases unmatched: 12. There are 15 residues in the CDR3. Germline assignment: CDR1 KGHSH and CDR2 LQKENI. Variable domain in full (rest from reference TRBV18 and TRBJ1-1): NAGVMQNPRHLVRRRGQEARLRCSPMKGHSHVYWYRQLPEEGLKFMVYLQKENIIDESGMPKERFSAEFPKEGPSILRIQQVVRGDSAAYFCASSTSPGQGSEAFFGQGTRLTVV.

In DNA form, the CDR3 reads TGTGCCAGCAGCTACCACCCCTGGACTAGCGGTAGCACAGATACGCAGTATTTT. It codes for CASSYHPWTSGSTDTQYF. The V gene is TRBV7-8, the J gene TRBJ2-3; 10 positions match TRBD2. Germline values: CDR1 SGHVS, CDR2 FQNEAQ. The trim removed 4 bases at V and 0 bases at J, leaving 10 bases unmatched. There are 18 residues in the CDR3.